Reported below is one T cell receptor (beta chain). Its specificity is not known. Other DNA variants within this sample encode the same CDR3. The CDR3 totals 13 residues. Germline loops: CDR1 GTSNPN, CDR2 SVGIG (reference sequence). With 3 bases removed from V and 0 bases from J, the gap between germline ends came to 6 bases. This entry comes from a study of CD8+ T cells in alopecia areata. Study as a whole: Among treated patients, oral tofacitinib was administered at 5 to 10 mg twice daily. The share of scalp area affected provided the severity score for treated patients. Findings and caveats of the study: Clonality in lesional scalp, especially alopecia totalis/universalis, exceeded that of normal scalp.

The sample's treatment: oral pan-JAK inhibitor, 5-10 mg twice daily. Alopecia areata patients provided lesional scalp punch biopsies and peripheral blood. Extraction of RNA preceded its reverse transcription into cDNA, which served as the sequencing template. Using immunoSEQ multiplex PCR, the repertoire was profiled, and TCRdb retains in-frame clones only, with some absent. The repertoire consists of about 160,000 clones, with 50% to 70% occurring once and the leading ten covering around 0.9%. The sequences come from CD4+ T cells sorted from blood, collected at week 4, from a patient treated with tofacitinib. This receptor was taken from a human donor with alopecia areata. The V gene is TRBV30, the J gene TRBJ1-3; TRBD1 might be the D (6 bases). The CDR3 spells CAWSRGSGNTIYF. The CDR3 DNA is TGTGCCTGGAGCAGGGGCTCTGGAAACACCATATATTTT.